The rows below give T cell receptor beta chains drawn from one sample of a study of PD-L1 blockade in urothelial cancer. Some clones are missing from TCRdb's copy, which holds only in-frame ones; the method was immunoSEQ multiplex PCR. The data show around 100,000 clones, roughly 91% seen once. Specimen: PBMCs, collected around atezolizumab (anti-PD-L1) treatment. The receptors stem from a man aged 55-75 years with urothelial cancer. Each CDR3 is given with its conserved first and last residue. A D gene is named only where the DNA matches it firmly. The size of a clone is reported for some rows only, either as once, few or many, or as a class for expanded clones.

D gene,V gene,J gene,clone size,CDR3 DNA,CDR3 protein
TRBD1,TRBV6-1,TRBJ1-5,NA,TGTGCCAGCTTACTCAGGACAGGGCCAAATCAGCCCCAGCATTTT,CASLLRTGPNQPQHF
NA,TRBV6-6,TRBJ2-1,NA,TGTGCCAGCAGCACGGGGACTCCCTACAATGAGCAGTTCTTC,CASSTGTPYNEQFF
NA,TRBV21-1,TRBJ2-7,NA,TGTGCCAGCAGCAAACTGAGGCCCACATCCTACGAGCAGTACTTC,CASSKLRPTSYEQYF
TRBD1,TRBV18,TRBJ2-7,NA,TGTGCCAGCTCACCAAACAGGGGGCAATCCTACGAGCAGTACTTC,CASSPNRGQSYEQYF
NA,TRBV5-1,TRBJ2-7,NA,TGCGCCAGCAGCTTGGAAGCAGGCACCTACGAGCAGTACTTC,CASSLEAGTYEQYF
NA,TRBV6-1,TRBJ2-7,NA,TGTGCCAGCAGTGAACAGTTTGTCCTTGGCGAGCAGTACTTC,CASSEQFVLGEQYF
TRBD1,TRBV27,TRBJ1-2,NA,TGTGCCAGCAGTTCCCCCGGGACAGGGGGTGATGGCTACACCTTC,CASSSPGTGGDGYTF
NA,TRBV11-1,TRBJ2-7,NA,TGTGCCAGCAGCTATCGAGGTAGCGGCTACGAGCAGTACTTC,CASSYRGSGYEQYF
NA,TRBV10-3,TRBJ1-1,NA,TGTGCCATCAGTGGACAGACCGGTGAAGCTTTCTTT,CAISGQTGEAFF
TRBD2,TRBV4-2,TRBJ2-5,NA,TGTGCCAGCAGCCAAGTGGGGGCTAGCGGGGAAGTTTCCCAGTACTTC,CASSQVGASGEVSQYF
NA,TRBV11-2,TRBJ1-1,NA,TGTGCCAGCAGCGCCAGACCCGCGGGGGCGGCTGAAGCTTTCTTT,CASSARPAGAAEAFF
NA,TRBV11-3,TRBJ2-1,NA,TGTGCCAGCAGCTCAGTGGGAGCTAATGAGCAGTTCTTC,CASSSVGANEQFF
NA,TRBV9,TRBJ1-2,once,TGTGCCAGCAGCGCGGTCGCCAACTATGGCTACACCTTC,CASSAVANYGYTF
TRBD1,TRBV27,TRBJ2-7,NA,TGTGCCAGCAGTTCGGGACAGTCGGTAACCTACGAGCAGTACTTC,CASSSGQSVTYEQYF
TRBD1,TRBV12-5,TRBJ2-3,NA,TGTGCTAGTGGTACGGGGACAGGGGGCACAGATACGCAGTATTTT,CASGTGTGGTDTQYF
TRBD1,TRBV5-1,TRBJ2-3,NA,TGCGCCAGCAGCTTGGACAGGGGGCTCGAAGATACGCAGTATTTT,CASSLDRGLEDTQYF
NA,TRBV19,TRBJ1-3,once,TGTGCCAGTAGTATAGTTGGCAGCTCTGGAAACACCATATATTTT,CASSIVGSSGNTIYF
TRBD2,TRBV7-9,TRBJ2-5,NA,TGTGCCAGCAGCCTACAGTCGGGGGGGCCAGGAGAGACCCAGTACTTC,CASSLQSGGPGETQYF
TRBD2,TRBV15,TRBJ2-5,NA,TGTGCCACCAGCCCGACTAGCGGGAGGGCGGGGGAGACCCAGTACTTC,CATSPTSGRAGETQYF
TRBD2,TRBV4-1,TRBJ2-1,NA,TGCGCCAGCAGCCGGACTAGCGGGAGGGCGGTCTACAATGAGCAGTTCTTC,CASSRTSGRAVYNEQFF
NA,TRBV28,TRBJ2-5,NA,TGTGCCAGCAGTTTACCAGTGGAGACCCAGTACTTC,CASSLPVETQYF
TRBD2,TRBV7-3,TRBJ2-1,NA,TGTGCCAGCAGCTTAAGACTAGCGGGCCATTACAATGAGCAGTTCTTC,CASSLRLAGHYNEQFF
TRBD1,TRBV5-1,TRBJ2-1,NA,TGCGCCAGCTCCCAGGGACAGGGGGCGAGTGAGCAGTTCTTC,CASSQGQGASEQFF
NA,TRBV5-1,TRBJ2-2,once,TGCGCCAGCAGCTTGGGAGGGGGAAGGGCCGGGGAGCTGTTTTTT,CASSLGGGRAGELFF
NA,TRBV30,TRBJ2-5,NA,TGTGCCTGGAGTCTGGCAGAGACCCAGTACTTC,CAWSLAETQYF
NA,TRBV18,TRBJ2-5,NA,TGTGCCAGCTCACCACCCACAGGGATACGGGAGACCCAGTACTTC,CASSPPTGIRETQYF
NA,TRBV7-2,TRBJ1-2,NA,TGTGCCAGCAGCTTAGCACCCGGGGTCTATGGCTACACCTTC,CASSLAPGVYGYTF
TRBD1,TRBV4-1,TRBJ2-6,few,TGCGCCAGCAGCCTAGGGACAGGGGGCCCTGGGGCCAACGTCCTGACTTTC,CASSLGTGGPGANVLTF
NA,TRBV19,TRBJ1-1,NA,TGTGCCAGTAGTATTAGTAGAGGCCTCGGCACTGAAGCTTTCTTT,CASSISRGLGTEAFF
TRBD1,TRBV30,TRBJ2-3,once,TGTGCCTGGAAGGGACAGGGTGCAGATACGCAGTATTTT,CAWKGQGADTQYF
NA,TRBV6-5,TRBJ1-1,NA,TGTGCCAGCAGTTACTCGGCAGGTGAAGCTTTCTTT,CASSYSAGEAFF
NA,TRBV28,TRBJ2-7,NA,TGTGCCAGCAGCCCGGGGGTGGGGGTGACCTACGAGCAGTACTTC,CASSPGVGVTYEQYF
TRBD2,TRBV11-3,TRBJ2-5,few,TGTGCCAGCAGCTCGGGGACTACCCAAGAGACCCAGTACTTC,CASSSGTTQETQYF
NA,TRBV20-1,TRBJ2-7,NA,TGCAGTGCGTACAACTACGAGCAGTACTTC,CSAYNYEQYF
NA,TRBV9,TRBJ2-3,NA,TGTGCCAGCAGCGAATTCCCCGGAACCCTGGGAGCAGATACGCAGTATTTT,CASSEFPGTLGADTQYF
NA,TRBV5-1,TRBJ2-1,NA,TGCGCCAGCAGCTTAACTAGCCCCGGGCCCAGCTCCTACAATGAGCAGTTCTTC,CASSLTSPGPSSYNEQFF
NA,TRBV5-4,TRBJ1-2,NA,TGTGCCAGCAGCTTGGATTTTCGTCGGGGGGTCCAGAACTATGGCTACACCTTC,CASSLDFRRGVQNYGYTF
NA,TRBV5-1,TRBJ1-1,NA,TGCGCCAGCAGCCTCCTCCCCGGGGGGGGCACTGAAGCTTTCTTT,CASSLLPGGGTEAFF
NA,TRBV5-4,TRBJ2-5,NA,TGTGCCAGCAGCCCAGCACTGGTAGGAGGTAAAGAGACCCAGTACTTC,CASSPALVGGKETQYF
NA,TRBV20-1,TRBJ2-7,NA,TGCAGTGGAGTCCTCTCCTACGAGCAGTACTTC,CSGVLSYEQYF
NA,TRBV7-2,TRBJ1-2,NA,TGTGCCAGCAGCTTGCAGGGGCATGGCTACACCTTC,CASSLQGHGYTF
TRBD1,TRBV5-1,TRBJ2-2,NA,TGCGCCAGCAGCTTGGCCCCCGGGACAGGACAATCGAACACCGGGGAGCTGTTTTTT,CASSLAPGTGQSNTGELFF
NA,TRBV7-9,TRBJ1-3,NA,TGTGCCAGCGATGGGGAGGCGGGAAACACCATATATTTT,CASDGEAGNTIYF
NA,TRBV4-3,TRBJ2-2,NA,TGCGCCAGCAGCCAACGGAAGGGGACAAAGAACACCGGGGAGCTGTTTTTT,CASSQRKGTKNTGELFF
TRBD2,TRBV9,TRBJ2-1,NA,TGTGCCAGCAGCCCCCCGGGACTAGCTAGTGAGCAGTTCTTC,CASSPPGLASEQFF
NA,TRBV6-1,TRBJ1-1,NA,TGTGCCACCTGGAATAGGGGGAACACTGAAGCTTTCTTT,CATWNRGNTEAFF
TRBD2,TRBV5-4,TRBJ2-3,NA,TGTGCCAGCAGCTTGGGCCAAGGGCCTAGCGGGGGGACAGATACGCAGTATTTT,CASSLGQGPSGGTDTQYF
NA,TRBV6-1,TRBJ2-1,NA,TGTGCCAGCAGTGACTCGGACAAGTACAATGAGCAGTTCTTC,CASSDSDKYNEQFF
TRBD1,TRBV28,TRBJ2-7,NA,TGTGCCAGCAGCCGCGGGGACAGGGGCTACGAGCAGTACTTC,CASSRGDRGYEQYF
NA,TRBV18,TRBJ2-7,NA,TGTGCCAGCTCCCAAGAGGGATACTACGAGCAGTACTTC,CASSQEGYYEQYF